The 30 T cell receptor beta chains given below trace back to one sample, sequenced in a study of T cell responses to AZD1222 COVID-19 vaccine. Sequencing was performed with immunoSEQ multiplex PCR; in TCRdb, only in-frame clones are kept and a portion is missing. The repertoire includes around 150,000 clones, roughly 90% of them detected once, and 1.5% to 2% sits in the top ten. Sequenced material: peripheral blood, taken on day 0 of AZD1222 vaccination. These receptor sequences come from an adult in good health.

The chain has TRBV10-3 and TRBJ1-1; possible D gene TRBD1, 5 bases. CDR1 ENHRY and CDR2 SYGVKD come from the germline V gene. V was trimmed by 2 bases and J by 1 base, leaving 14 bases between them. This CDR3 spans 16 amino acids. CDR3 sequence reads: CAISERDATSNTEAFF. The CDR3 bases are TGTGCCATCAGTGAGAGGGACGCGACTTCGAACACTGAAGCTTTCTTT.

The J gene is TRBJ2-3, the V gene TRBV3-1 (or the pseudogene TRBV3-2); 7 bases match TRBD2. The junction had 19 bases not matched to a gene; V was cut back by 1 base and J by 3 bases. Germline assignment: CDR1 LGHDT and CDR2 YNNKEL (reference sequence). This CDR3 has 20 amino acids. CDR3 in amino acids: CASSQAPTSRPFEFTDTQYF. CDR3 DNA: TGTGCCAGCAGCCAAGCTCCGACTAGCCGCCCCTTTGAGTTTACAGATACGCAGTATTTT.

In DNA form, the CDR3 reads TGCGCCACCTCCCCCAGCGGGGCCGCCACTCCGCAGTATTTT. It specifies CATSPSGAATPQYF. The rearrangement links TRBV4-1 to TRBJ2-3; 7 bases fit TRBD2. The CDR3 is 14 residues long. Germline values: CDR1 MGHRA, CDR2 YSYEKL. The trim removed 10 bases at V and 10 bases at J, leaving 17 bases unmatched.

This rearrangement joins TRBV15 to TRBJ2-7, with 7 positions matching TRBD1. V lost 5 bases and J lost 1; bases outside the gene matches: 8. CDR1 LNHNV and CDR2 YYDKDF come from the germline V gene (reference sequence). CDR3 length equals 15 residues. The CDR3 reads CATSGRDRISYEQYF. As DNA, the CDR3 is TGTGCCACCAGCGGAAGGGACAGAATTTCCTACGAGCAGTACTTC.

The genes are TRBV11-2 and TRBJ2-7; TRBD2 agrees at 7 bases. CDR3 size: 15 residues. The V gene end was trimmed by 0 bases and the J gene end by 4 bases; junction bases not matched to a gene: 6. Germline V gene lookup returns CDR1 SGHAT and CDR2 FQNNGV. This CDR3 is CASSLDLPAGYEQYF. The CDR3 DNA is TGTGCCAGCAGCTTAGATCTACCAGCGGGGTACGAGCAGTACTTC.

This sequence joins TRBV5-4 and TRBJ2-5; 7 bases match TRBD1. Germline V gene data show CDR1 as SGHNT and CDR2 as YYREEE (reference sequence). With 3 bases clipped from V and 2 bases from J, the junction kept 4 bases outside the gene matches. This CDR3 region has 14 residues. CDR3 DNA: TGTGCCAGCAGCTCGGGACAGTCACAAGAGACCCAGTACTTC. Translation: CASSSGQSQETQYF.

The J gene is TRBJ2-5, the V gene TRBV7-2; the match to TRBD1 covers 7 bases. CDR1 and CDR2 from the germline V gene are SGHTA and FQGNSA. V dropped 5 bases and J dropped 8; count of bases not matched to a gene: 14. The CDR3 is 15 amino acids. This chain's CDR3 is CASSLRTGGRETQYF. The CDR3 DNA reads as TGTGCCAGCAGCCTTAGGACAGGTGGAAGAGAAACCCAGTACTTC.

V usage is TRBV6-5 and J usage is TRBJ1-1, with D hard to call. CDR3 length equals 13 residues. Per germline, CDR1 MNHEY and CDR2 SVGAGI. The V and J ends lost 5 bases and 2 bases respectively, with 9 bases between them. CDR3 nucleotides: TGTGCCAGCAGTCGCCAAGTCAACACTGAAGCTTTCTTT. Its protein is CASSRQVNTEAFF.

This clone was seen more than once but under ten times. The chain employs TRBV28 and TRBJ2-6; possibly TRBD1 or TRBD2 for D (5 bases each). The CDR3 length is 16 residues. V lost 7 bases, J lost 1 base, and 14 bases lay in between. Germline V gene data show CDR1 as MDHEN and CDR2 as SYDVKM. The CDR3 sequence: CASTPGTPSGANVLTF. Here the CDR3 DNA reads TGTGCCAGCACCCCCGGGACCCCATCTGGGGCCAACGTCCTGACTTTC. The full variable domain, completed using reference TRBV28 and TRBJ2-6, is DVKVTQSSRYLVKRTGEKVFLECVQDMDHENMFWYRQDPGLGLRLIYFSYDVKMKEKGDIPEGYSVSREKKERFSLILESASTNQTSMYLCASTPGTPSGANVLTFGAGSRLTVL.

This clone was observed a few times. This chain links TRBV5-4 with TRBJ1-5; D unclear. Trimming shortened V by 3 bases and J by 2 bases, and 9 bases separated the two germline ends. The CDR3 runs to 14 residues. The germline V gene has CDR1 SGHNT and CDR2 YYREEE (reference sequence). For the CDR3, the DNA is TGTGCCAGCAGCTACGCCGGAGGCAATCAGCCCCAGCATTTT. Encoded protein: CASSYAGGNQPQHF. The full variable domain, with the rest looked up from reference TRBV5-4 and TRBJ1-5, is ETGVTQSPTHLIKTRGQQVTLRCSSQSGHNTVSWYQQALGQGPQFIFQYYREEENGRGNFPPRFSGLQFPNYSSELNVNALELDDSALYLCASSYAGGNQPQHFGDGTRLSIL.

This rearrangement joins TRBV11-2 to TRBJ1-1; no reliable D call. Looked up from germline, CDR1 is SGHAT and CDR2 is FQNNGV. The CDR3 runs to 16 residues. V was trimmed by 1 base and J by 5 bases, leaving 17 bases between them. DNA for the CDR3: TGTGCCAGCAGCTTAGGCCTACAGCTTGGGAGGACTGAAGCTTTCTTT. Its translation is CASSLGLQLGRTEAFF.

V and J are TRBV5-4 and TRBJ2-6; 12 bases fit TRBD1. The germline CDR1 and CDR2 sequences are SGHNT and YYREEE (reference sequence). The CDR3 loop spans 17 amino acids. V lost 4 bases to trimming and J lost 2 bases; unmatched junction nucleotides: 4. In nucleotides, the CDR3 is TGTGCCAGCAGCAGCGGGACAGGGGGCGCTGGGGCCAACGTCCTGACTTTC. As protein: CASSSGTGGAGANVLTF.

The J gene is TRBJ2-5, the V gene TRBV3-1 (or the pseudogene TRBV3-2); the D is unclear. Trimming pared 1 base from V and 3 bases from J, leaving 15 bases between. Germline assignment: CDR1 LGHDT and CDR2 YNNKEL (reference sequence). This CDR3 region has 16 residues. The CDR3 region is CASSQATMGSEETQYF. CDR3 coding DNA: TGTGCCAGCAGCCAAGCGACCATGGGGTCGGAAGAGACCCAGTACTTC.

This clone was observed a handful of times. V is TRBV4-2 and J is TRBJ2-7; maybe TRBD1 (5 bases). Germline-derived CDR1 and CDR2 are LGHNA and YNFKEQ. The CDR3 contains 14 residues. Trimming left V 8 bases short and J 0 bases short, with 14 bases between. In DNA form, the CDR3 reads TGTGCCAGCTCCGGCAGGGCAAGCTCCTACGAGCAGTACTTC. It encodes CASSGRASSYEQYF.

J is TRBJ1-2 and V is TRBV5-1; D is possibly TRBD1 (5 bases). Trimming took 4 bases from V and 3 from J, leaving 13 bases between them. From germline, CDR1 is SGHRS and CDR2 YFSETQ. CDR3 size: 14 residues. The CDR3 DNA reads TGCGCCAGCAGCCCTGGGGACGCCGACTATGGCTACACCTTC. Its translation is CASSPGDADYGYTF.

The chain combines TRBV12-5 with TRBJ1-1; D call uncertain. This CDR3 comprises 12 residues. The germline V and J ends were trimmed by 3 bases and 5 bases, with 7 bases remaining between them. Germline assignment: CDR1 LGHNT and CDR2 FRNRAP. The CDR3: CASGFGVTEAFF. The CDR3 DNA sequence: TGTGCTAGTGGTTTTGGTGTAACTGAAGCTTTCTTT. The full variable domain, rest sourced from reference TRBV12-5 and TRBJ1-1, is DARVTQTPRHKVTEMGQEVTMRCQPILGHNTVFWYRQTMMQGLELLAYFRNRAPLDDSGMPKDRFSAEMPDATLATLKIQPSEPRDSAVYFCASGFGVTEAFFGQGTRLTVV.

V gene TRBV5-6 combines with J gene TRBJ2-2; no definite D call. Germline CDR1 and CDR2: SGHDT and YYEEEE. The CDR3 runs 13 residues. Between the trimmed V and J ends, which lost 0 bases and 5 bases, there was a span of 5 bases. CDR3 protein: CASSLDWTGELFF. The CDR3 DNA reads TGTGCCAGCAGCTTGGACTGGACCGGGGAGCTGTTTTTT.

This chain connects TRBV15 to TRBJ1-5; D gene unclear. V was trimmed by 0 bases and J by 0 bases, leaving 9 bases between them. CDR1 is LNHNV and CDR2 is YYDKDF in the germline V gene (reference sequence). The CDR3 is made up of 16 amino acids. The CDR3 region has the DNA TGTGCCACCAGCAGAGAATTGAGAGATAGCAATCAGCCCCAGCATTTT. This gives the protein CATSRELRDSNQPQHF.

This chain connects TRBV30 to TRBJ1-6; the D is unclear. This CDR3 region has 14 residues. Germline values: CDR1 GTSNPN, CDR2 SVGIG (reference sequence). V lost 3 bases, J lost 7 bases, and 13 bases lay in between. The CDR3 loop is CAWRAGRENSPLHF. The CDR3 DNA follows: TGTGCCTGGAGGGCCGGAAGGGAGAATTCACCCCTCCACTTT.

For this clone: A junction end diverges from the germline sequence, so it may reflect a read error. The chain carries TRBV7-9 and TRBJ2-7, with TRBD2 matching over 9 bases. The germline V gene encodes CDR1 SEHNR and CDR2 FQNEAQ (reference sequence). The CDR3 runs 13 residues. CDR3 region: CATAGGRAYEQYF. CDR3 bases: TGCGCAACCGCAGGCGGGAGGGCCTACGAGCAGTACTTC.

V gene TRBV7-3 combines with J gene TRBJ1-1, with D possibly TRBD1 on 5 matching bases. With 5 bases removed from V and 1 base from J, the gap between germline ends came to 11 bases. The germline CDR1 and CDR2 sequences are SGHTA and FQGTGA. The CDR3 covers 14 residues. DNA for the CDR3: TGTGCCAGCAGCGCACGGGGGTCGAACACTGAAGCTTTCTTT. This encodes CASSARGSNTEAFF. Complete variable domain (other parts from reference TRBV7-3 and TRBJ1-1): GAGVSQTPSNKVTEKGKYVELRCDPISGHTALYWYRQSLGQGPEFLIYFQGTGAADDSGLPNDRFFAVRPEGSVSTLKIQRTERGDSAVYLCASSARGSNTEAFFGQGTRLTVV.

The chain has TRBV11-3 and TRBJ2-7, with TRBD1 identical over 10 bases. This CDR3 has 13 residues. The V gene's germline CDR1 is SGHNT and CDR2 YENEEA. With 4 bases clipped from V and 6 bases from J, the junction kept 3 bases outside the gene matches. CDR3 loop: CASSSGTGVEQYF. CDR3 coding DNA: TGTGCCAGCAGCTCAGGGACAGGGGTCGAGCAGTACTTC.

V usage is TRBV6-5 and J usage is TRBJ1-6; 7 bases fit TRBD1. The CDR3 consists of 13 residues. Germline CDR1 is MNHEY and CDR2 is SVGAGI. V shed 7 bases, J shed 7 bases, and the junction held 4 bases outside the gene matches. In DNA form, the CDR3 reads TGTGCCAGCAACGGACAGGAAAATTCACCCCTCCACTTT. Translating gives CASNGQENSPLHF.

The V and J genes are TRBV23-1 and TRBJ2-7; TRBD1 or TRBD2 may be the D gene (5 bases each). TRBV23-1 is designated an ORF whose function remains uncertain. The V gene lost 6 bases and the J gene lost 4 bases, with 22 bases spanning the gap. CDR3 length: 16 residues. The CDR3 DNA reads TGCGCCAGCAGCCCAAATCCATGGGCCGAGGGGTACGAGCAGTACTTC. Residues: CASSPNPWAEGYEQYF.

The chain has TRBV7-2 and TRBJ2-7, with 10 bases fitting TRBD2. V was pared by 8 bases and J by 7 bases, with 14 bases of the junction left unmatched. The CDR3 length is 15 residues. Germline-derived CDR1 and CDR2 are SGHTA and FQGNSA. As DNA, the CDR3 is TGTGCCAGCGGGACCCAAGGGGCTAGCGGGGGTGAGCAGTACTTC. Translation gives CASGTQGASGGEQYF.

The chain couples TRBV19 to TRBJ2-1, with TRBD1 matching 8 bases. V trimming: 6 bases; J trimming: 4 bases; junction bases outside the gene matches: 8. Germline V gene sequence: CDR1 LNHDA, CDR2 SQIVND (reference sequence). This CDR3 has 15 amino acids. The CDR3 nucleotides read TGTGCCAGTAGCCGGGGGACAGGAACTTACAATGAGCAGTTCTTC. This codes for CASSRGTGTYNEQFF.

The chain links TRBV7-9 to TRBJ2-1; 9 bases align to TRBD2. There are 15 residues in the CDR3. CDR1 is SEHNR, CDR2 FQNEAQ, per germline (reference sequence). V lost 5 bases, J lost 9 bases, and 11 bases stayed unmatched. The CDR3 region has the DNA TGTGCCAGCAGCCCCAAGGTAGCGGGAGTATTTGAGCAGTTCTTC. This sequence encodes CASSPKVAGVFEQFF.

This chain uses TRBV14 with TRBJ1-5, with D perhaps matching TRBD1 (6 bases). Trimming cost V 4 bases and J 3 bases, with 13 bases left between them. Germline CDR1 is SGHDN and CDR2 is FVKESK. The CDR3 runs 15 residues. CDR3 region: CASSPRTVLNQPQHF. The CDR3 DNA is TGTGCCAGCAGCCCCCGGACAGTACTCAATCAGCCCCAGCATTTT. The whole variable domain, filled in from reference TRBV14 and TRBJ1-5, reads EAGVTQFPSHSVIEKGQTVTLRCDPISGHDNLYWYRRVMGKEIKFLLHFVKESKQDESGMPNNRFLAERTGGTYSTLKVQPAELEDSGVYFCASSPRTVLNQPQHFGDGTRLSIL.

Points on this clone: The same CDR3 is also encoded by other DNA sequences in this sample. The J gene is TRBJ1-2, the V gene TRBV11-2; no definite D call. Per germline, CDR1 SGHAT and CDR2 FQNNGV. V gave up 0 bases and J gave up 0 bases, with 5 bases separating them. The CDR3 loop spans 14 amino acids. The CDR3 nucleotides are TGTGCCAGCAGCTTAGATCGGACTAACTATGGCTACACCTTC. Translation gives CASSLDRTNYGYTF.

CDR3 protein: CASSPTSGANVLTF. CDR3 nucleotides: TGTGCCAGCAGTCCCACATCTGGGGCCAACGTCCTGACTTTC. This sequence joins TRBV6-4 and TRBJ2-6; no clear D. V lost 5 bases and J lost 1, with 6 bases in between. The CDR3 consists of 14 residues. Germline V lookup: CDR1 MRHNA, CDR2 SNTAGT.